This T cell receptor beta chain was observed in a study of cytotoxic CD8 clonotypes in ibrutinib-treated CLL. From germline, CDR1 is SQVTM and CDR2 ANQGSEA. The CDR3 is made up of 12 amino acids. The ends were cut back, 6 bases at V and 5 bases at J, with 13 bases in the middle. Here immunoSEQ multiplex PCR was the method, and the copy in TCRdb shows in-frame clones only, minus some. The top ten hold about 6.3% of the sample, which has approximately 300,000 clones, more than 65% seen once. This chain uses TRBV29-1 with TRBJ2-5; D may be TRBD1 (6 bases). The sequence was obtained from a human donor with chronic lymphocytic leukemia. This sample comprised PBMCs, obtained before ibrutinib treatment. CDR3 nucleotides: TGCAGCGTCCAGGGGTCCAAGGAGACCCAGTACTTC. This sequence encodes CSVQGSKETQYF. Looking up the rest from reference TRBV29-1 and TRBJ2-5 gives the full variable domain: SAVISQKPSRDICQRGTSLTIQCQVDSQVTMMFWYRQQPGQSLTLIATANQGSEATYESGFVIDKFPISRPNLTFSTLTVSNMSPEDSSIYLCSVQGSKETQYFGPGTRLLVL.